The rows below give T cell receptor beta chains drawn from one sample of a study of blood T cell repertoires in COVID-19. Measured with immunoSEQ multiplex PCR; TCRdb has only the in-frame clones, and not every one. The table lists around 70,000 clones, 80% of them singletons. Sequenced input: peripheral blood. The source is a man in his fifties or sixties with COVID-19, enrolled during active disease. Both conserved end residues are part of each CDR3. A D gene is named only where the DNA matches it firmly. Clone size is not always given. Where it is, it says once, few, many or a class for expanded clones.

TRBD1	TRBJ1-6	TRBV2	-	CARENAGQRDSPLHF	TGTGCCAGAGAGAACGCGGGACAGCGTGATTCACCCCTCCACTTT
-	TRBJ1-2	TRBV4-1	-	CASSQDPLPGGGYTF	TGCGCCAGCAGCCAAGATCCTCTACCCGGAGGAGGCTACACCTTC
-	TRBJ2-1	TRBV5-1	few	CASSSQQESREQFF	TGCGCCAGCAGCTCACAACAGGAGTCGCGGGAGCAGTTCTTC
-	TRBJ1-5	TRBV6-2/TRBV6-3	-	CASSYLGRTQPQHF	TGTGCCAGCAGTTACCTCGGGAGGACGCAGCCCCAGCATTTT
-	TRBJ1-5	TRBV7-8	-	CASSFPGAQPQHF	TGTGCCAGCAGCTTTCCAGGGGCTCAGCCCCAGCATTTT
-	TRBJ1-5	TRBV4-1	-	CASSQEWLRQPQHF	TGCGCCAGCAGCCAAGAATGGTTGCGTCAGCCCCAGCATTTT
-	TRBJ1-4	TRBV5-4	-	CASSFKPGNEKLFF	TGTGCCAGCAGCTTTAAGCCCGGTAATGAAAAACTGTTTTTT
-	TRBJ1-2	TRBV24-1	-	CATSGSTGADYGYTF	TGTGCCACCAGTGGGTCGACAGGTGCCGACTATGGCTACACCTTC
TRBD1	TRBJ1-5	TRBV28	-	CASSADRDNQPQHF	TGTGCCAGCAGTGCGGACAGGGACAATCAGCCCCAGCATTTT
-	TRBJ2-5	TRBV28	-	CASSLPIIGTQYF	TGTGCCAGCAGTTTGCCAATAATCGGGACCCAGTACTTC
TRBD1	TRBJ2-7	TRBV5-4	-	CASSLKTGADEQYF	TGTGCCAGCAGTTTGAAGACAGGGGCGGACGAGCAGTACTTC
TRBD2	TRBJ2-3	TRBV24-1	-	CATSDGTSGRAGTDTQYF	TGTGCCACCAGTGACGGGACTAGCGGGAGGGCTGGCACAGATACGCAGTATTTT
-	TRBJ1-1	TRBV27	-	CASSLDRRMNTEAFF	TGTGCCAGCAGTTTAGACAGGAGAATGAACACTGAAGCTTTCTTT
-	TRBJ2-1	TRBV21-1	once	CASSNRNEQFF	TGTGCCAGCAGCAATCGCAATGAGCAGTTCTTC
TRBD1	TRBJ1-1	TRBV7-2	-	CASSTKRQGTGAEAFF	TGTGCCAGCAGCACAAAAAGACAGGGGACGGGGGCTGAAGCTTTCTTT
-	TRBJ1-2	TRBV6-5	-	CASSPQRENYGYTF	TGTGCCAGCAGCCCCCAGCGGGAGAATTATGGCTACACCTTC
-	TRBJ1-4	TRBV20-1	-	CSAKGHKLFF	TGCAGTGCTAAGGGACACAAACTGTTTTTT
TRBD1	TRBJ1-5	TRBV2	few	CASGRDRGRGFGNQPQHF	TGTGCCAGCGGCCGGGACAGGGGGCGCGGATTCGGGAATCAGCCCCAGCATTTT
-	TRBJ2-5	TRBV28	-	CASEGETQYF	TGTGCCAGCGAGGGAGAGACCCAGTACTTC
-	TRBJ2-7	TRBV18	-	CASSIGRGYEQYF	TGTGCCAGCTCTATAGGCAGGGGCTACGAGCAGTACTTC
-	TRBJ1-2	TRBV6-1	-	CASSETGSYGYTF	TGTGCCAGCAGTGAGACAGGATCCTATGGCTACACCTTC
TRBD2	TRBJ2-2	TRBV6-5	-	CASSIGTIYTGELFF	TGTGCCAGCAGCATCGGGACTATTTACACCGGGGAGCTGTTTTTT
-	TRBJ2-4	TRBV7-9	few	CASSPRSGDKNIQYF	TGTGCCAGCAGCCCAAGGTCTGGAGACAAAAACATTCAGTACTTC